This TCR beta chain was sequenced for a study of shared clonotypes between healthy human individuals (dated by TCRdb to the early 2020s). Notes on the research overall: Three men and a couple of women, aged 18 to 49 years, made up the cohort. Between about 0.85 and 8.9 billion PBMCs per donor were obtained by leukapheresis. To increase sequencing depth and limit assay-specific biases, different laboratories used diverse techniques to prepare libraries and sequence TCR repertoires. Blood TCR repertoires of five healthy adults were deeply sequenced to estimate repertoire size and the extent of clonotype sharing between individuals. For each donor, CD4 naive and CD4 memory were each run on three plates, CD8 naive on two plates, and CD8 memory on one plate.

Paper-wide results and their limitations: When several donors were compared, the shared fraction of clonotypes was 5% to 6.5% for naive CD4, roughly 3.4% for naive CD8, about 2.4% for memory CD4, and less than 0.45% for memory CD8. Incomplete sequencing was indicated by rarefaction of sorted-subset datasets, despite the large sequencing depth. Naive subsets generally had larger estimated clonotype richness than memory subsets. Clonotypes shared by all four sorted-subset donors showed higher generation probabilities than non-shared clonotypes. Pairwise subsampling indicated that sequencing depth was expected to affect the degree of clonotype sharing among donors. Because the study included only a small number of donors, the genetic and exposure-history diversity represented was limited. Sampling was restricted to blood, and TCR repertoires in tissues likely differ from the TCR repertoires found in blood.

Healthy HIV-negative adults with no recently reported acute infections or vaccinations were included as donors. Only Caucasian adults living in Nashville, Tennessee, USA were represented among the donors. CD4+ T cells were enriched through magnetic negative selection, after which naive cells were positively selected on CD45RA and the remaining negative fraction served as the memory subset. After blood collection by leukapheresis, PBMCs were isolated using Ficoll-Histopaque density gradient centrifugation and then cryopreserved in the vapor phase of liquid nitrogen. Analytical flow cytometry was used to check the purity and quantity of each magnetically sorted T cell population. Genomic DNA was isolated from every sorted fraction and measured by UV absorbance on a Nanodrop 2000c. Using the deep immunoSEQ assay, multiplex PCR amplified TCR CDR3 regions from genomic DNA. Genomic DNA extracted from each cell subset was distributed evenly over all wells of several immunoSEQ 96-well plates, and each plate served as one replicate. For sorted subsets, 150 to 250 ng genomic DNA, equal to some 28,000 T cell genomes, was loaded into each replicate PCR. Purified libraries were quantified with a Qubit 3.0 fluorometer, sized on a Bioanalyzer 2100, and re-quantified with the KAPA Library Quantification kit. Every immunoSEQ 96-well plate was sequenced on a dedicated single-read 150-cycle Illumina NextSeq 550 flow cell. In the source study's methods: Because the immunoSEQ output held only junctional sequences and lacked quality scores, the filtering could not match the filtering applied to full-length reads. To assign V/J genes and CDR3, sequences were annotated against IMGT germline references using PyIR, a Python wrapper for IgBLAST v1.9. Any read was removed if the V/J assignment was weak (E-value above 1e-6), the CDR3 was missing, or the read contained stop codons, out-of-frame junctions, or ambiguous translated residues. V3J clonotypes were defined as sequences sharing the same inferred V gene, J gene, and CDR3 amino acid sequence. To compute the percentage overlap between repertoires, the number of shared unique clonotypes was divided by the size of the smaller repertoire. Three approaches were used to assess repertoire richness: RTK rarefaction, the Chao1 estimator, and Recon v2.1 estimates of unobserved clonotypes. For all TCRbeta clonotypes obtained by the gDNA method from several donors, generation probabilities were computed with OLGA. TCRdb holds this immuneACCESS table with in-frame rearrangements only. Some clones are missing; in checked studies, unresolved V genes explain under half, and the rest has no known cause. Clonal size and the V and J genes are those of that table, whereas D and trimming came from the DNA. The sample table shows about 2.3 million clones, and approximately 93% are seen once. The top ten constitute under 0.45% of the sample.

About this clone itself: Its antigen remains unidentified. Base qualities are missing; no much larger clone stands one base away.

The germline V gene gives CDR1 as MNHNS and CDR2 as SASEGT. The junction shows trimming of 8 bases on V and 3 bases on J, plus 13 bases between the germline ends. The CDR3 covers 13 residues, taking in both the cysteine and the phenylalanine. The entry retains the CDR3 DNA only, 39 bases that are in frame from base 1. This TCR was recovered from a young man in good health. Some clones in this sample may be carry-over from other donors' samples. The receptor chain draws on TRBV6-1 and TRBJ1-2; the best D guess is TRBD1, with 6 bases matching. Sequencing was done on a sample of naive CD4+ T cells from PBMCs. The sample's cell subset or site label, decoded: CD45RA+ positively selected. The sequence in DNA is TGTGCCAGCGTCGCGACAGGTGACTATGGCTACACCTTC. It codes for CASVATGDYGYTF.